These 31 T cell receptor beta chains came from one sample sequenced in a study of T cell responses to AZD1222 COVID-19 vaccine. The assay was immunoSEQ multiplex PCR, and TCRdb's table has in-frame clones only and misses some. The sample includes about 150,000 clones, nearly 95% of them seen just once. Specimen: peripheral blood, collected on day 0 of AZD1222 vaccination. The receptors come from an adult in good health.

The V gene is TRBV2, the J gene TRBJ1-2; no clear D. Germline assignment: CDR1 SNHLY and CDR2 FYNNEI. The CDR3 is 15 amino acids. V was pared by 2 bases and J by 4 bases, with 14 bases between. The chain's CDR3 is CASSEFGTEAYGYTF. The CDR3 DNA follows: TGTGCCAGCAGTGAATTCGGCACTGAAGCCTATGGCTACACCTTC.

The rearrangement links TRBV5-1 to TRBJ1-1; TRBD1 might be the D (5 bases). The CDR3 is 16 amino acids. Trimming left V 1 base short and J 1 base short, with 14 bases between. CDR1 is SGHRS and CDR2 is YFSETQ in the germline V gene. The CDR3 nucleotides are TGCGCCAGCAGCTTGTTGACAGAGTACCCGAACACTGAAGCTTTCTTT. Translated, it gives CASSLLTEYPNTEAFF.

The chain joins TRBV10-3 to TRBJ2-2, with TRBD1 as a possible D gene (6 bases). The CDR3 length is 14 residues. V was clipped by 6 bases and J by 1 base, with 9 bases between them. Germline loops: CDR1 ENHRY, CDR2 SYGVKD. CDR3 loop: CAIRQGMNTGELFF. CDR3 coding DNA: TGTGCCATCAGACAGGGTATGAACACCGGGGAGCTGTTTTTT.

The rearrangement links TRBV6-5 to TRBJ2-1; maybe TRBD2 (5 bases). Trimming cost V 5 bases and J 13 bases, with 15 bases left between them. This CDR3 region has 12 residues. Germline CDR1 and CDR2: MNHEY and SVGAGI. CDR3 in DNA: TGTGCCAGCAGTCCTTTACTAGAGCACCAGTTCTTC. This encodes CASSPLLEHQFF.

The genes are TRBV20-1 and TRBJ1-1; the match to TRBD1 covers 8 bases. Losses at the gene ends were 6 bases for V and 4 bases for J; bases not matched to a gene: 1. The CDR3 extends over 11 amino acids. Germline lookup yields CDR1 DFQATT and CDR2 SNEGSKA (reference sequence). The CDR3 spells CSADRGTEAFF. Written as DNA, the CDR3 is TGCAGTGCAGACAGGGGCACTGAAGCTTTCTTT.

The chain carries TRBV27 and TRBJ2-7, with TRBD1 as a possible D gene (7 bases). The V gene's germline CDR1 is MNHEY and CDR2 SMNVEV (reference sequence). There are 15 residues in the CDR3. V was trimmed by 4 bases and J by 3 bases, leaving 16 bases between them. The CDR3 DNA reads TGTGCCAGCAGTTCACCGATTCAGGGGGGCTACGAGCAGTACTTC. Its protein is CASSSPIQGGYEQYF.

The gene calls are TRBV27 and TRBJ2-1; D may be TRBD2 (6 bases). V was cut by 0 bases and J by 2 bases, with 11 bases left in between. The germline gives CDR1 MNHEY, CDR2 SMNVEV (reference sequence). The CDR3 loop spans 16 amino acids. Here the CDR3 reads CASSLSAGLPYNEQFF. CDR3 DNA: TGTGCCAGCAGTTTATCGGCGGGACTGCCCTACAATGAGCAGTTCTTC.

V and J are TRBV7-9 and TRBJ2-2, with D perhaps TRBD2 (6 bases). The CDR3 is 16 amino acids. CDR1 SEHNR and CDR2 FQNEAQ come from the germline V gene (reference sequence). The V and J ends lost 4 bases and 0 bases respectively, with 12 bases between them. The CDR3 DNA reads as TGTGCCAGCAGCTCATGGGGGGTTACGAACACCGGGGAGCTGTTTTTT. It translates to CASSSWGVTNTGELFF. The full variable domain, with the rest looked up from reference TRBV7-9 and TRBJ2-2, is DTGVSQNPRHKITKRGQNVTFRCDPISEHNRLYWYRQTLGQGPEFLTYFQNEAQLEKSRLLSDRFSAERPKGSFSTLEIQRTEQGDSAMYLCASSSWGVTNTGELFFGEGSRLTVL.

This chain connects TRBV19 to TRBJ2-2, with 10 nucleotides matching TRBD2. Losses at the gene ends were 4 bases for V and 6 bases for J; bases not matched to a gene: 8. Germline lookup yields CDR1 LNHDA and CDR2 SQIVND (reference sequence). The CDR3 is made up of 16 amino acids. The CDR3 DNA is TGTGCCAGTAGTAGGCTCCAGCGGGAGGGCCCCGGGGAGCTGTTTTTT. Residues: CASSRLQREGPGELFF.

This clone was seen a few times. The chain is built from TRBV18 and TRBJ1-1, with D unresolved. Trimming left V 1 base short and J 4 bases short, with 13 bases between. The CDR3 consists of 15 residues. Germline lookup yields CDR1 KGHSH and CDR2 LQKENI. Written as DNA, the CDR3 is TGTGCCAGCTCACCACTGGGAGGTACGGGCACTGAAGCTTTCTTT. Its protein is CASSPLGGTGTEAFF.

The rearrangement uses TRBV7-2 and TRBJ1-1, with 9 positions matching TRBD1. The CDR3 contains 18 residues. Germline CDR1 SGHTA, CDR2 FQGNSA. V trimming: 1 base; J trimming: 1 base; junction bases outside the gene matches: 10. For the CDR3, the DNA is TGTGCCAGCAGCTTAGTACGGGGGACAGGGACCCGGAACACTGAAGCTTTCTTT. This translates into CASSLVRGTGTRNTEAFF. The full variable domain, in which reference TRBV7-2 and TRBJ1-1 provide the parts outside the CDR3, is GAGVSQSPSNKVTEKGKDVELRCDPISGHTALYWYRQSLGQGLEFLIYFQGNSAPDKSGLPSDRFSAERTGGSVSTLTIQRTQQEDSAVYLCASSLVRGTGTRNTEAFFGQGTRLTVV.

The V call is TRBV7-2, the J call TRBJ2-1, with a tentative D call TRBD1 (5 bases). Germline V gene lookup returns CDR1 SGHTA and CDR2 FQGNSA. Trimming stripped 4 bases from V and 13 bases from J, with 23 bases between. This CDR3 contains 15 residues. In DNA form, the CDR3 reads TGTGCCAGCAGCTCACAGACGACGACCGCTGGGGCTCAGTTCTTC. This codes for CASSSQTTTAGAQFF.

The rearrangement joins TRBV24-1 to TRBJ2-1; D is ambiguous. V dropped 4 bases and J dropped 2 bases, with 5 bases sitting between them. The germline CDR1 and CDR2 sequences are KGHDR and SFDVKD. This CDR3 comprises 13 residues. The CDR3 DNA reads as TGTGCCACCAGTGACCTAGCCTACAATGAGCAGTTCTTC. Residues: CATSDLAYNEQFF.

The gene calls are TRBV20-1 and TRBJ1-5; a possible D gene is TRBD1 (6 bases). Trimming cost V 3 bases and J 1 base, with 13 bases left between them. The CDR3 loop spans 15 amino acids. CDR1 DFQATT and CDR2 SNEGSKA come from the germline V gene (reference sequence). The CDR3: CSASGGGSSNQPQHF. Here the CDR3 DNA reads TGCAGTGCTAGTGGGGGGGGCTCAAGCAATCAGCCCCAGCATTTT.

The chain uses TRBV7-8 and TRBJ2-1, with D possibly TRBD1 on 6 matching bases. The CDR3 sequence is 17 residues long. Per the germline V gene, CDR1 is SGHVS and CDR2 is FQNEAQ. The germline V and J ends were trimmed by 2 bases and 4 bases, with 18 bases remaining between them. The CDR3 DNA follows: TGTGCCAGCAGCTTAATCACGGCCGGGCAGGGGTACAATGAGCAGTTCTTC. It translates to CASSLITAGQGYNEQFF.

The table lists this clone with a count of one. V and J are TRBV5-1 and TRBJ2-2, with 15 nucleotides matching TRBD2. This CDR3 region has 18 residues. V lost 4 bases, J lost 4 bases, and 8 bases stayed unmatched. Germline V CDR1 and CDR2: SGHRS, YFSETQ. CDR3 bases: TGCGCCAGCAGCAGGACTAGCGGGAGGGCCTTTGTCACCGGGGAGCTGTTTTTT. This translates into CASSRTSGRAFVTGELFF.

This chain connects TRBV9 to TRBJ1-3, with 7 nucleotides matching TRBD1. V dropped 3 bases and J dropped 4; count of bases not matched to a gene: 13. There are 17 residues in the CDR3. Germline CDR1 is SGDLS and CDR2 is YYNGEE. In DNA form, the CDR3 reads TGTGCCAGCAGCGCCCCCCGGACAGGAGTTTTCGGAAACACCATATATTTT. Translated, it gives CASSAPRTGVFGNTIYF. Complete variable domain (other parts from reference TRBV9 and TRBJ1-3): DSGVTQTPKHLITATGQRVTLRCSPRSGDLSVYWYQQSLDQGLQFLIQYYNGEERAKGNILERFSAQQFPDLHSELNLSSLELGDSALYFCASSAPRTGVFGNTIYFGEGSWLTVV.

V gene TRBV7-9 combines with J gene TRBJ2-1; D unresolved. CDR1 is SEHNR and CDR2 is FQNEAQ in the germline V gene (reference sequence). This CDR3 contains 14 residues. Trimming left V 5 bases short and J 6 bases short, with 14 bases between. The CDR3 DNA follows: TGTGCCAGCAGCCTGAACAGATGGGGCAATGAGCAGTTCTTC. As protein: CASSLNRWGNEQFF.

CDR3 in DNA: TGTGCCAGCAGCCAACAACTAGCGGTAAAAGAGACCCAGTACTTC. Protein product: CASSQQLAVKETQYF. This chain links TRBV3-1 (or the pseudogene TRBV3-2) with TRBJ2-5; TRBD2 matches 8 bases. The germline V gene encodes CDR1 LGHDT and CDR2 YNNKEL (reference sequence). After removal of 2 bases from V and 3 bases from J, the junction contained 5 bases not matched to a gene. The CDR3 runs to 15 residues.

The genes are TRBV19 and TRBJ1-5; TRBD1 might be the D (5 bases). Germline V gene lookup returns CDR1 LNHDA and CDR2 SQIVND (reference sequence). CDR3 length: 13 amino acids. Trimming pared 5 bases from V and 6 bases from J, leaving 11 bases between. CDR3 loop: CASSWRGSQPQHF. In nucleotides, the CDR3 is TGTGCCAGTAGTTGGAGGGGAAGTCAGCCCCAGCATTTT.

The V call is TRBV6-5, the J call TRBJ2-7; 7 nucleotides match TRBD2. V shed 6 bases, J shed 6 bases, and the junction held 8 bases outside the gene matches. Germline V lookup: CDR1 MNHEY, CDR2 SVGAGI. The CDR3 loop spans 13 amino acids. The CDR3: CASRRMAGVEQYF. The CDR3 DNA sequence: TGTGCCAGCAGAAGAATGGCGGGAGTCGAGCAGTACTTC.

V and J are TRBV18 and TRBJ1-5, with D tentatively TRBD1 (5 bases). In germline, CDR1 is KGHSH, CDR2 LQKENI. Deletions cut 0 bases from V and 3 bases from J, with 21 bases between. This CDR3 comprises 19 residues. Here the CDR3 reads CASSPPLVRGGTDNQPQHF. The CDR3 region has the DNA TGTGCCAGCTCACCACCGCTTGTTAGGGGAGGTACGGACAATCAGCCCCAGCATTTT. The whole variable domain, remainder taken from reference TRBV18 and TRBJ1-5, is NAGVMQNPRHLVRRRGQEARLRCSPMKGHSHVYWYRQLPEEGLKFMVYLQKENIIDESGMPKERFSAEFPKEGPSILRIQQVVRGDSAAYFCASSPPLVRGGTDNQPQHFGDGTRLSIL.

This clone has just one count. The chain employs TRBV25-1 and TRBJ2-3; TRBD2 aligns across 12 bases. Germline V gene sequence: CDR1 MGHDK, CDR2 SYGVNS. This CDR3 has 15 amino acids. The trim removed 6 bases at V and 3 bases at J, leaving 4 bases unmatched. CDR3 residues: CASSLTSGRTDTQYF. The CDR3 nucleotides are TGTGCCAGCAGCCTAACTAGCGGGAGGACAGATACGCAGTATTTT.

The chain links TRBV4-1 to TRBJ1-2; D uncertain. This CDR3 comprises 14 residues. CDR1 and CDR2 from the germline V gene are MGHRA and YSYEKL. The ends were cut back, 4 bases at V and 1 base at J, with 10 bases in the middle. CDR3 region: CASSRDIYNYGYTF. CDR3 in DNA: TGCGCCAGCAGCCGGGATATTTATAACTATGGCTACACCTTC.

J is TRBJ2-7 and V is TRBV5-4; D not resolved. The V end was cut by 4 bases, the J end by 0 bases, with 5 bases between. Per germline, CDR1 SGHNT and CDR2 YYREEE (reference sequence). The CDR3 consists of 12 residues. Written as DNA, the CDR3 is TGTGCCAGCAGCGTATTCTCCTACGAGCAGTACTTC. It codes for CASSVFSYEQYF.

CDR3: CASSDRDGADGTDTQYF. The DNA for the CDR3 is TGCGCCAGCAGCGACCGGGACGGGGCGGATGGCACAGATACGCAGTATTTT. The rearrangement joins TRBV5-1 to TRBJ2-3; D assignment may be TRBD1 or TRBD2 (5 bases each). Trimming cost V 4 bases and J 1 base, with 19 bases left between them. The CDR3 covers 17 residues. Per germline, CDR1 SGHRS and CDR2 YFSETQ.

The chain has TRBV5-1 and TRBJ2-4; D not certain. Between the trimmed V and J ends, which lost 4 bases and 0 bases, there was a span of 8 bases. The CDR3 length is 14 residues. Germline-derived CDR1 and CDR2 are SGHRS and YFSETQ. The CDR3 DNA follows: TGCGCCAGCAGCGCCGGTATAGCCAAAAACATTCAGTACTTC. Translated: CASSAGIAKNIQYF.

V is TRBV6-5 and J is TRBJ2-7, with 7 bases fitting TRBD2. Trimming at V came to 7 bases and at J to 6 bases, leaving 12 bases not matched to a gene. CDR3 size: 14 residues. Per germline, CDR1 MNHEY and CDR2 SVGAGI. The DNA for the CDR3 is TGTGCCAGCACCCTACTAGGGCGGGGGTTCGAGCAGTACTTC. This codes for CASTLLGRGFEQYF.

CDR3 nucleotides: TGTGCCAGCAGCCTAACTAGCGGGAGCCATGAGCAGTTCTTC. Protein product: CASSLTSGSHEQFF. The chain uses TRBV7-2 and TRBJ2-1; 11 bases map to TRBD2. Germline V lookup: CDR1 SGHTA, CDR2 FQGNSA. After removal of 5 bases from V and 8 bases from J, the junction contained 5 bases not matched to a gene. This CDR3 has 14 amino acids.

The rearrangement links TRBV7-9 to TRBJ1-6; D ambiguous. Germline values: CDR1 SEHNR, CDR2 FQNEAQ (reference sequence). V was trimmed by 1 base and J by 16 bases, leaving 14 bases between them. The CDR3 has 13 amino acids. The DNA for the CDR3 is TGTGCCAGCAGCTTAGTGGTAGGACTGCGGCTCCACTTT. Translated, it gives CASSLVVGLRLHF.

The chain combines TRBV11-2 with TRBJ1-2; 7 bases are shared with TRBD1. The CDR3 is made up of 17 amino acids. V shed 4 bases, J shed 8 bases, and the junction held 19 bases outside the gene matches. Germline CDR1 and CDR2: SGHAT and FQNNGV. In nucleotides, the CDR3 is TGTGCCAGCAGCTCCCCCCTAAGACAGGGAGACCACTGGGGCTACACCTTC. This codes for CASSSPLRQGDHWGYTF.